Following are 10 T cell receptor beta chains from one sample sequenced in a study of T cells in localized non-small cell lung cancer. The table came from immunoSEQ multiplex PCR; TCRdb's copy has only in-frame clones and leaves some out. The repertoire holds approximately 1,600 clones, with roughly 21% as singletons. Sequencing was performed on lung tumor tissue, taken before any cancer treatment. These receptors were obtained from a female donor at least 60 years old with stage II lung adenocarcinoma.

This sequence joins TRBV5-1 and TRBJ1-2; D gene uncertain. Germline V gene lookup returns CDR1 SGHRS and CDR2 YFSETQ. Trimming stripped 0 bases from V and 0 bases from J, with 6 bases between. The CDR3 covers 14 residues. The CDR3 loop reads CASSLEDANYGYTF. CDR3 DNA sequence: TGCGCCAGCAGCTTGGAGGACGCTAACTATGGCTACACCTTC.

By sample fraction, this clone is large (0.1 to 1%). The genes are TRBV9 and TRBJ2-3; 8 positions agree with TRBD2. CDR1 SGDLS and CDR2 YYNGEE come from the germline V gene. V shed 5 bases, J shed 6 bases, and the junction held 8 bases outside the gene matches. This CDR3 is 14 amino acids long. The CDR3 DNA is TGTGCCAGCAGTGGTATAGCGGGGCGGGATACGCAGTATTTT. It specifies CASSGIAGRDTQYF.

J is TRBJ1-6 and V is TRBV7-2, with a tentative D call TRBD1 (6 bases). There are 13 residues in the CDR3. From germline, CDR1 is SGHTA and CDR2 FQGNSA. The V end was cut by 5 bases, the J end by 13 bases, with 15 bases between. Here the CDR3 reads CASSLRQEGPLHF. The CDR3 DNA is TGTGCCAGCAGCCTGCGACAGGAGGGGCCCCTCCACTTT. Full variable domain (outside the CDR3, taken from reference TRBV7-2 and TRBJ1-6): GAGVSQSPSNKVTEKGKDVELRCDPISGHTALYWYRQSLGQGLEFLIYFQGNSAPDKSGLPSDRFSAERTGGSVSTLTIQRTQQEDSAVYLCASSLRQEGPLHFGNGTRLTVT.

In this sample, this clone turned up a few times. CDR3 protein: CATSLGRGIGNEQFF. The CDR3 region has the DNA TGTGCCACCAGTTTGGGCAGGGGGATTGGGAATGAGCAGTTCTTC. The rearrangement joins TRBV15 to TRBJ2-1, with 7 bases fitting TRBD1. Germline CDR1 and CDR2: LNHNV and YYDKDF (reference sequence). V shed 6 bases and J 7 bases; nucleotides not matched to a gene: 12. The CDR3 sequence is 15 residues long.

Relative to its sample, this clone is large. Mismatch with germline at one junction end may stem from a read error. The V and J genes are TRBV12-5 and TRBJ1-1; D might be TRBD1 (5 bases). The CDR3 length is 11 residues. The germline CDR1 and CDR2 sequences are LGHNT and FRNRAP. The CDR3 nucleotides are TGTGCCAGTGACAGTAACACTGAAGCTTTCTTT. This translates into CASDSNTEAFF. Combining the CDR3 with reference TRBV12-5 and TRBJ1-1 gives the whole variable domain DARVTQTPRHKVTEMGQEVTMRCQPILGHNTVFWYRQTMMQGLELLAYFRNRAPLDDSGMPKDRFSAEMPDATLATLKIQPSEPRDSAVYFCASDSNTEAFFGQGTRLTVV.

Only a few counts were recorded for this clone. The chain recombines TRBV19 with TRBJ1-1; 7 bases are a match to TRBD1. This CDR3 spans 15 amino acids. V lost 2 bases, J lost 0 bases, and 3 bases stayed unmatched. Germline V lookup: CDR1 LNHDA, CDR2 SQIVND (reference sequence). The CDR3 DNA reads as TGTGCCAGTAGTATACGGGACAGCCTGAACACTGAAGCTTTCTTT. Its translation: CASSIRDSLNTEAFF.

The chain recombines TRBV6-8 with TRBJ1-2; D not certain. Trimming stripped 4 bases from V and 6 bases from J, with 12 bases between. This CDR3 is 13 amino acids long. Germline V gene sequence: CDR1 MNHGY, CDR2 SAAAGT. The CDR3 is CASSWRGLDGYTF. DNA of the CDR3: TGTGCCAGCAGTTGGCGGGGATTAGATGGCTACACCTTC.

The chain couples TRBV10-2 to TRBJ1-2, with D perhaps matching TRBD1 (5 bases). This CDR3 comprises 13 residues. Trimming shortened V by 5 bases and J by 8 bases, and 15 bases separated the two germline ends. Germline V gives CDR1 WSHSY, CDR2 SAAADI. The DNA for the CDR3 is TGCGCCAGCAGTTCGGGACCCCTCGGAGGCTACACCTTC. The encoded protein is CASSSGPLGGYTF.

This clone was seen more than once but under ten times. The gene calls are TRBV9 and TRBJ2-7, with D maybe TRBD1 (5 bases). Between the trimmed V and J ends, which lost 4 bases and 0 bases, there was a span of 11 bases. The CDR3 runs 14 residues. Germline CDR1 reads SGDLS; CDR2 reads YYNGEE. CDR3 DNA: TGTGCCAGCAGCCCGACAGTGAACTCCTACGAGCAGTACTTC. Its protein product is CASSPTVNSYEQYF.

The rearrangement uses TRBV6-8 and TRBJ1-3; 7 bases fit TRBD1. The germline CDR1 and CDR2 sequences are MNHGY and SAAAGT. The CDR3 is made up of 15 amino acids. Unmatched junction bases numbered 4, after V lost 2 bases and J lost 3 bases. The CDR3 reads CASSYNRDSGNTIYF. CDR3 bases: TGTGCCAGCAGTTACAATAGGGACAGTGGAAACACCATATATTTT.